Following are 4 T cell receptor beta chains from one sample sequenced in a study of cytomegalovirus exposure and HLA in healthy donors. Primers for the PCR totalled 60 Vbeta and 13 Jbeta. Assay: immunoSEQ multiplex PCR; the TCRdb copy retains only in-frame clones and omits some. In the table there are over 20,000 clones, roughly 68% of which are singletons. Sequenced: PBMCs. Source of these receptors: a woman between 50 and 59 years old in good health and CMV-seronegative.

The chain uses TRBV9 and TRBJ2-2, with 8 bases aligning to TRBD1. CDR3 length: 14 residues. V lost 4 bases, J lost 7 bases, and 6 bases stayed unmatched. Germline V gene data show CDR1 as SGDLS and CDR2 as YYNGEE. CDR3: CASSTRQGSGELFF. Here the CDR3 DNA reads TGTGCCAGCAGCACCCGACAGGGGAGCGGGGAGCTGTTTTTT.

Concerning this clone itself: Other DNA sequences in this sample translate to the same CDR3. V usage is TRBV6-5 and J usage is TRBJ2-7; 7 nucleotides agree with TRBD2. After removal of 2 bases from V and 2 bases from J, the junction contained 3 bases not matched to a gene. CDR3 length: 14 amino acids. The germline V gene has CDR1 MNHEY and CDR2 SVGAGI. The CDR3 region has the DNA TGTGCCAGCAGTTACCAGCGGGGAACCTACGAGCAGTACTTC. Translated: CASSYQRGTYEQYF.

In this sample, this clone turned up once. V gene TRBV6-6 combines with J gene TRBJ1-1; the D gene is possibly TRBD1 (6 bases). This CDR3 has 13 residues. Trimming left V 6 bases short and J 8 bases short, with 16 bases between. CDR1 MNHNY and CDR2 SVGAGI come from the germline V gene (reference sequence). The CDR3 spells CASRGIITGEAFF. DNA of the CDR3: TGTGCCAGCAGGGGAATTATAACAGGGGAAGCTTTCTTT.

This chain uses TRBV6-5 with TRBJ1-1; D gene uncertain. Per the germline V gene, CDR1 is MNHEY and CDR2 is SVGAGI. V gave up 6 bases and J gave up 3 bases, with 17 bases separating them. The CDR3 loop spans 15 amino acids. The CDR3 sequence: CASSYDWRPDTEAFF. In DNA form, the CDR3 reads TGTGCCAGCAGCTACGACTGGCGCCCTGACACTGAAGCTTTCTTT.